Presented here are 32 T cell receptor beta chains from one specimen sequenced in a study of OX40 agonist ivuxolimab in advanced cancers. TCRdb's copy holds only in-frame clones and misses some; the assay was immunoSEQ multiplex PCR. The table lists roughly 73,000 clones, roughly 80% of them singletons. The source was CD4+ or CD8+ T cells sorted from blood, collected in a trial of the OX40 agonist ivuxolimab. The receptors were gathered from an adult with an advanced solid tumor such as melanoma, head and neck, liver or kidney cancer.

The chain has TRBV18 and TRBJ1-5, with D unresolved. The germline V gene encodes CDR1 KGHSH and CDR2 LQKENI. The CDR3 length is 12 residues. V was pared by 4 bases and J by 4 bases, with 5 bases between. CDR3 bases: TGTGCCAGCTCACTGCCGAATCAGCCCCAGCATTTT. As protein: CASSLPNQPQHF. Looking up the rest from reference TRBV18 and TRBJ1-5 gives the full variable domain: NAGVMQNPRHLVRRRGQEARLRCSPMKGHSHVYWYRQLPEEGLKFMVYLQKENIIDESGMPKERFSAEFPKEGPSILRIQQVVRGDSAAYFCASSLPNQPQHFGDGTRLSIL.

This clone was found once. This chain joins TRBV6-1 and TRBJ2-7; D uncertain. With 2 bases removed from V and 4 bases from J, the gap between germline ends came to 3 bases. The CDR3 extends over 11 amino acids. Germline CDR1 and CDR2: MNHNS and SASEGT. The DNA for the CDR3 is TGTGCCAGCAGTGAATCGTACGAGCAGTACTTC. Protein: CASSESYEQYF.

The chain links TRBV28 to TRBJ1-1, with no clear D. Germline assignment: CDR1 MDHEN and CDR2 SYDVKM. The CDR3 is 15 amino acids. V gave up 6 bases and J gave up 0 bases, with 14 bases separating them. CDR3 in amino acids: CASSPRGRLNTEAFF. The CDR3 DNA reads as TGTGCCAGCAGCCCGAGAGGGAGATTGAACACTGAAGCTTTCTTT.

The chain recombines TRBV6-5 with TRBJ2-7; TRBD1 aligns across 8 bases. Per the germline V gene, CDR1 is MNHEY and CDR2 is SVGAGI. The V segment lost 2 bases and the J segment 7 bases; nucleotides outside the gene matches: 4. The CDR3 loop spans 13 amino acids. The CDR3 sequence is CASSYRDRREQYF. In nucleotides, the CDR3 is TGTGCCAGCAGTTACAGGGACAGGCGGGAGCAGTACTTC.

The CDR3 spells CASSPSTDTQYF. CDR3 coding DNA: TGTGCCAGCAGTCCCAGCACAGATACGCAGTATTTT. The rearrangement uses TRBV6-6 and TRBJ2-3; unclear D gene. The CDR3 covers 12 residues. V lost 5 bases to trimming and J lost 0 bases, with 3 bases between them. Germline lookup yields CDR1 MNHNY and CDR2 SVGAGI (reference sequence).

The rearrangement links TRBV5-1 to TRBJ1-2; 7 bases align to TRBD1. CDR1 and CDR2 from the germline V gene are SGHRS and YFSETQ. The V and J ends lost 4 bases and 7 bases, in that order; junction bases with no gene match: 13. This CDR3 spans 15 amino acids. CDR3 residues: CASSRNVQGFFGYTF. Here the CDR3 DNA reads TGCGCCAGCAGCCGTAACGTACAGGGGTTTTTTGGCTACACCTTC.

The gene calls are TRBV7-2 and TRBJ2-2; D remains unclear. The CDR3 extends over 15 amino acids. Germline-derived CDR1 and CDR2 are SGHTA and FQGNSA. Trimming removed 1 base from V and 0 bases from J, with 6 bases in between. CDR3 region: CASSLELANTGELFF. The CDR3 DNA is TGTGCCAGCAGCTTAGAGCTAGCGAACACCGGGGAGCTGTTTTTT.

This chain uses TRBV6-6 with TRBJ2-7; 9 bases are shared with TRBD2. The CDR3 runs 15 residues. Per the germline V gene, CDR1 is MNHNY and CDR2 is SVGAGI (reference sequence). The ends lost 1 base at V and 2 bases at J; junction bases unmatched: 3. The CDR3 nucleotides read TGTGCCAGCAGTTACTTAGTAGCGGGAGCCTACGAGCAGTACTTC. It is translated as CASSYLVAGAYEQYF.

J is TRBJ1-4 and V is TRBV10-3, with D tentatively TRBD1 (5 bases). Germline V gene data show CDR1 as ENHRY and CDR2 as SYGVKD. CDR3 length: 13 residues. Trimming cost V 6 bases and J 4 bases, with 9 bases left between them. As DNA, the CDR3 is TGTGCCATCAGCCGACAGAGTAATGAAAAACTGTTTTTT. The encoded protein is CAISRQSNEKLFF.

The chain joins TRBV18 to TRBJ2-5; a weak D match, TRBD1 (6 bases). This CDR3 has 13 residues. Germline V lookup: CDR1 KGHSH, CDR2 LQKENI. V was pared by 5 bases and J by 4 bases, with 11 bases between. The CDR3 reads CASSIQGGETQYF. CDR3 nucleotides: TGTGCCAGCTCAATACAGGGCGGAGAGACCCAGTACTTC. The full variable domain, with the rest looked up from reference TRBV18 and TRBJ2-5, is NAGVMQNPRHLVRRRGQEARLRCSPMKGHSHVYWYRQLPEEGLKFMVYLQKENIIDESGMPKERFSAEFPKEGPSILRIQQVVRGDSAAYFCASSIQGGETQYFGPGTRLLVL.

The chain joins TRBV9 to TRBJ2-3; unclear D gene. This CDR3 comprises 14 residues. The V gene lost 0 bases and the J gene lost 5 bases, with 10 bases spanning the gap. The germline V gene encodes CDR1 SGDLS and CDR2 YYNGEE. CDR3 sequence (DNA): TGTGCCAGCAGCGTAGCTGGGTACGGAGATACGCAGTATTTT. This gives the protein CASSVAGYGDTQYF.

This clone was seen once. CDR3 region: CASPFGQGGNQPQHF. Written as DNA, the CDR3 is TGTGCCAGCCCCTTCGGACAGGGTGGAAATCAGCCCCAGCATTTT. The V gene is TRBV21-1, the J gene TRBJ1-5; the table's TRBD1 call for D was not verified on the DNA. TRBV21-1 is shown as a pseudogene. There are 15 residues in the CDR3.

In nucleotides, the CDR3 is TGTGCCAGCAGCCTTACCAAAGGGGCTCGTGGCTACACCTTC. It specifies CASSLTKGARGYTF. The gene calls are TRBV7-2 and TRBJ1-2, with D perhaps matching TRBD1 (5 bases). The germline V gene has CDR1 SGHTA and CDR2 FQGNSA. The CDR3 is made up of 14 amino acids. Trimming removed 5 bases from V and 7 bases from J, with 17 bases in between.

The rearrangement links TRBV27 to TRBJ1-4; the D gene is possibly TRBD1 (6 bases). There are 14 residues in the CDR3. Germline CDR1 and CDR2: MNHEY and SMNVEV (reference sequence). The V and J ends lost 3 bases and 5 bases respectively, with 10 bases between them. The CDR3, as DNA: TGTGCCAGCAGTTTCCGCAGGGGAAATGAAAAACTGTTTTTT. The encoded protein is CASSFRRGNEKLFF.

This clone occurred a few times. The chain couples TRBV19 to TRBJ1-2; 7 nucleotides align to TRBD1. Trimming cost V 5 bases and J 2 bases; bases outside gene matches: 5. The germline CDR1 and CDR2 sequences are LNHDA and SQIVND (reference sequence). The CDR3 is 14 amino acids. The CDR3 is CASSAGQPNYGYTF. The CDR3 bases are TGTGCCAGTAGTGCGGGACAGCCAAACTATGGCTACACCTTC.

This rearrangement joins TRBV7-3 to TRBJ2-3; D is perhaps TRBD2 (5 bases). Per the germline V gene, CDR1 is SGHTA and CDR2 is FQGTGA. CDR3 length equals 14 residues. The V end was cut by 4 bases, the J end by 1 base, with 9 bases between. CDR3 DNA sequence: TGTGCCAGCAGCTCGAGCGGCGGCACAGATACGCAGTATTTT. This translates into CASSSSGGTDTQYF.

The CDR3 region is CASSQVGEVTDTQYF. The CDR3 nucleotides read TGCGCCAGCAGCCAAGTTGGGGAGGTCACAGATACGCAGTATTTT. This chain uses TRBV4-3 with TRBJ2-3, with D possibly matching TRBD2 (6 bases). Trimming left V 1 base short and J 2 bases short, with 10 bases between. The CDR3 has 15 amino acids. The V gene's germline CDR1 is LGHNA and CDR2 YSLEER.

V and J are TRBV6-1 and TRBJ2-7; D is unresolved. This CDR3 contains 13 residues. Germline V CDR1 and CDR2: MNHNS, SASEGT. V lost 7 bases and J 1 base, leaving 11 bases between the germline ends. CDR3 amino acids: CASKRPASYEQYF. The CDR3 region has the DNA TGTGCCAGCAAGCGACCCGCTTCCTACGAGCAGTACTTC.

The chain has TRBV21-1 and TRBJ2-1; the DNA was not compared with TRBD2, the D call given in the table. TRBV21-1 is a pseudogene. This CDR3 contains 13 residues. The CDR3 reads CASSTSPRDEQFF. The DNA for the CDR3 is TGTGCCAGCAGCACTAGCCCGCGCGATGAGCAGTTCTTC.

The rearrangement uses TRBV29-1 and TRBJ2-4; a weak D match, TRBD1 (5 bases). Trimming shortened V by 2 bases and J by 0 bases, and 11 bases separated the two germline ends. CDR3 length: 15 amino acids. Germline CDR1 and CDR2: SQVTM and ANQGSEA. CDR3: CSVEKGEGAKNIQYF. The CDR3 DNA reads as TGCAGCGTTGAAAAAGGGGAAGGAGCCAAAAACATTCAGTACTTC.

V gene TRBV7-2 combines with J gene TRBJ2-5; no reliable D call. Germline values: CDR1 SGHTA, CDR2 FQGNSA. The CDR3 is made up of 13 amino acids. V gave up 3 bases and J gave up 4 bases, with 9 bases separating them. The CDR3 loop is CASSLDQGETQYF. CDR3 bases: TGTGCCAGCAGCTTGGACCAAGGAGAGACCCAGTACTTC.

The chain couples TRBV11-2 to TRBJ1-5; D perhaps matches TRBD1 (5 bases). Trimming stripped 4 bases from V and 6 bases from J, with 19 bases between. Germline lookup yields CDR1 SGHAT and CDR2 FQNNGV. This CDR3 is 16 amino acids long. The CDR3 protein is CASSSGSTLRFQPQHF. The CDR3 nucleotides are TGTGCCAGCAGCTCAGGGTCGACACTCAGGTTTCAGCCCCAGCATTTT.

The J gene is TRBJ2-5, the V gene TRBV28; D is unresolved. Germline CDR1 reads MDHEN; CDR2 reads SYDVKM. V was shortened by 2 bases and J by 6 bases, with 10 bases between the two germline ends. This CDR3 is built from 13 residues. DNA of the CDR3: TGTGCCAGCAGTTTAGTCCAGCCCAAGACCCAGTACTTC. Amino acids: CASSLVQPKTQYF.

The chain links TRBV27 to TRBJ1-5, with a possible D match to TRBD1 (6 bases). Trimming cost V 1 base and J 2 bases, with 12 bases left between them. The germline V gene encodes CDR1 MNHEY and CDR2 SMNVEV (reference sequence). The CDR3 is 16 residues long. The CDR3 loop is CASSLWAGEGNQPQHF. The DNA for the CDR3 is TGTGCCAGCAGTTTATGGGCAGGGGAAGGCAATCAGCCCCAGCATTTT.

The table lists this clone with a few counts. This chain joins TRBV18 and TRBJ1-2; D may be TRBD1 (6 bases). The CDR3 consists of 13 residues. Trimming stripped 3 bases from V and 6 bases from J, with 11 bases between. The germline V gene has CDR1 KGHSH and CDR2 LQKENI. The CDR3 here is CASSPQGRDGYTF. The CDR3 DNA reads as TGTGCCAGCTCACCTCAGGGGAGGGATGGCTACACCTTC.

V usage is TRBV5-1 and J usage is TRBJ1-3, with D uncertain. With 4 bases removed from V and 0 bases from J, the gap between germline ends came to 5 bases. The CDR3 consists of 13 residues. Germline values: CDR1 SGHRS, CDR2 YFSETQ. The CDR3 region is CASSPNSGNTIYF. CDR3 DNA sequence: TGCGCCAGCAGCCCCAACTCTGGAAACACCATATATTTT.

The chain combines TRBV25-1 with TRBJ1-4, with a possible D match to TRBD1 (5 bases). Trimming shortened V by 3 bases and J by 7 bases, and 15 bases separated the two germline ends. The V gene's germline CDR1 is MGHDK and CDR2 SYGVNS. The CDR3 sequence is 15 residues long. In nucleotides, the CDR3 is TGTGCCAGCAGTGAGGCGGGGGGAAGGGTTGAAAAACTGTTTTTT. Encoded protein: CASSEAGGRVEKLFF.

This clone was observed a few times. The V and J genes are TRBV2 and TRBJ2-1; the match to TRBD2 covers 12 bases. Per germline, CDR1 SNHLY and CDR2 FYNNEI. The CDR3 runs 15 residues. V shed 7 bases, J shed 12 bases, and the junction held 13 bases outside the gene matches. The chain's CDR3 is CASTLRASGGAGQFF. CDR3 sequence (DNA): TGTGCCAGCACCCTGAGGGCTAGCGGGGGGGCCGGGCAGTTCTTC.

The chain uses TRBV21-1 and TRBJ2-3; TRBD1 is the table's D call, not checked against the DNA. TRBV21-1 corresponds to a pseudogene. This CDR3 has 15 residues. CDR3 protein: CASSPRMGQQGTQYF. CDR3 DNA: TGTGCCAGCAGCCCCCGGATGGGGCAGCAGGGGACGCAGTATTTT.

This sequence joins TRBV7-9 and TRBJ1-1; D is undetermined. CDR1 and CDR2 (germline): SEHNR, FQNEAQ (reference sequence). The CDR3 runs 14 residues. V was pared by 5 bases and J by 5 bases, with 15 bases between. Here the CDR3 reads CASSPVVAGTEAFF. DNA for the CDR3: TGTGCCAGCAGCCCCGTGGTGGCGGGAACTGAAGCTTTCTTT.

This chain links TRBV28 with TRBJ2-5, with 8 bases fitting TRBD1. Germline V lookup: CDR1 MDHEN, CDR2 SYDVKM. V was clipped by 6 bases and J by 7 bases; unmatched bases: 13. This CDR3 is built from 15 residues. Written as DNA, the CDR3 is TGTGCCAGCAGCCTCCAAACAGGGGGATGGGGGACCCAGTACTTC. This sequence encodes CASSLQTGGWGTQYF.

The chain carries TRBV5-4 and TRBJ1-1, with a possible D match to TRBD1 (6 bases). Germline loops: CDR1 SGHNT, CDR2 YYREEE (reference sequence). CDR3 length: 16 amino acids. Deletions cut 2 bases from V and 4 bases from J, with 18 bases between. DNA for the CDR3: TGTGCCAGCAGCTTAAGGAAAATGGGGGCAGGCACTGAAGCTTTCTTT. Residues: CASSLRKMGAGTEAFF.